These 17 T cell receptor beta chains were sequenced from one sample in a study of T cells expressing NK-cell markers. TCRdb reprocessed the 5' RACE reads and reports one entry per CDR3 protein, with no DNA. With about 260,000 distinct CDR3 sequences in the sample, the ten largest clones hold around 3.9%. Sample: blood T cells: a sorted CD56 or NKG2C T cell subset, CD4+ or CD8+ T cells, or bulk PBMC T cells (not recorded which). The origin of the receptors is a woman between 18 and 69 years old in good health.

The gene calls are TRBV20-1 and TRBJ2-1; TCRdb proposes TRBD1, but this gene call is untestable without DNA. The CDR3 contains 14 residues. The germline gives CDR1 DFQATT, CDR2 SNEGSKA (reference sequence). This CDR3 is CSAPDRGRFDEQFF.

This chain uses TRBV5-1 with TRBJ1-2; the TCRdb D gene call, TRBD1, has no DNA to confirm it. Germline CDR1 SGHRS, CDR2 YFSETQ. The CDR3 covers 14 residues. The CDR3 is CASSSGTGNYGYTF.

The chain combines TRBV12-3 or TRBV12-4 with TRBJ1-4; as DNA is missing, the TRBD1 call by TCRdb cannot be tested. CDR3 length: 15 residues. The CDR3 spells CASSLATGEREKLFF.

The genes are TRBV25-1 and TRBJ2-7. Germline-derived CDR1 and CDR2 are MGHDK and SYGVNS. The CDR3 totals 14 residues. This CDR3 reads CASSDSDPTYEQYF.

The chain uses TRBV10-3 and TRBJ2-3; TCRdb's D call of TRBD2 is untestable without DNA. The germline CDR1 and CDR2 sequences are ENHRY and SYGVKD. The CDR3 is made up of 14 amino acids. The CDR3 sequence: CAIAGTSGPGTQYF.

This chain connects TRBV11-2 to TRBJ2-3; no DNA is available, so the TRBD2 call from TCRdb remains unchecked. Germline CDR1 and CDR2: SGHAT and FQNNGV. The CDR3 consists of 17 residues. The CDR3 reads CASSLGSGGSLTDTQYF.

The V call is TRBV19, the J call TRBJ1-5. Germline V gene lookup returns CDR1 LNHDA and CDR2 SQIVND (reference sequence). The CDR3 runs to 15 residues. CDR3: CASSIATGGNQPQHF. The whole variable domain, filled in from reference TRBV19 and TRBJ1-5, reads DGGITQSPKYLFRKEGQNVTLSCEQNLNHDAMYWYRQDPGQGLRLIYYSQIVNDFQKGDIAEGYSVSREKKESFPLTVTSAQKNPTAFYLCASSIATGGNQPQHFGDGTRLSIL.

The chain employs TRBV20-1 and TRBJ1-2. The CDR3 consists of 13 residues. Germline values: CDR1 DFQATT, CDR2 SNEGSKA (reference sequence). The CDR3 region is CSARGKHNYGYTF.

The CDR3 region is CSVESWGGRTGELFF. The chain uses TRBV29-1 and TRBJ2-2; TCRdb designates TRBD1, a call that cannot be tested without DNA. Germline lookup yields CDR1 SQVTM and CDR2 ANQGSEA. The CDR3 covers 15 residues.

V and J are TRBV7-2 and TRBJ2-1. The CDR3 consists of 16 residues. Per germline, CDR1 SGHTA and CDR2 FQGNSA. CDR3 in amino acids: CASSFGPLSSYNEQFF.

The V gene is TRBV15, the J gene TRBJ2-1; the TCRdb call, TRBD2, lacks DNA for checking. The CDR3 totals 16 residues. Germline CDR1 and CDR2: LNHNV and YYDKDF (reference sequence). The CDR3 reads CATSFPGLAGDLEQFF.

The chain joins TRBV20-1 to TRBJ1-2; TCRdb picks TRBD1, but there is no DNA to check that call. This CDR3 is 14 amino acids long. Germline-derived CDR1 and CDR2 are DFQATT and SNEGSKA (reference sequence). CDR3 amino acids: CSARVPGRADGYTF.

The CDR3 loop reads CASSYSPETGGSEQYF. V is TRBV6-2 or TRBV6-3 and J is TRBJ2-7; as DNA is missing, the TRBD1 call by TCRdb cannot be tested. The CDR3 is 16 residues long. Germline CDR1 MNHEY, CDR2 SVGEGT.

The chain uses TRBV19 and TRBJ2-1; the TRBD1 assignment by TCRdb is unverifiable without DNA. The CDR3 has 14 amino acids. Germline loops: CDR1 LNHDA, CDR2 SQIVND (reference sequence). The CDR3 reads CASSIQDRDNEQFF.

Here the CDR3 reads CASSVAPRGPEAFF. The chain employs TRBV9 and TRBJ1-1; TCRdb calls TRBD1, which cannot be checked without DNA. The CDR3 loop spans 14 amino acids. In germline, CDR1 is SGDLS, CDR2 YYNGEE.

The chain couples TRBV11-2 to TRBJ2-1; the TCRdb call, TRBD1, lacks DNA for checking. CDR1 and CDR2 from the germline V gene are SGHAT and FQNNGV. The CDR3 contains 16 residues. This CDR3 reads CASSAGTGGYYNEQFF.

The J gene is TRBJ2-1, the V gene TRBV6-1; TCRdb returns TRBD1, unconfirmable since there is no DNA. This CDR3 spans 14 amino acids. Germline V lookup: CDR1 MNHNS, CDR2 SASEGT. CDR3 protein: CASRKGQTQGEQFF.